This TCR beta chain was identified during a study of Ad26.COV2.S vaccination and SARS-CoV-2 variants. Clones were read by immunoSEQ multiplex PCR, and TCRdb kept only the in-frame ones, dropping some. The table records about 440,000 clones, about 90% of them present only once. Treatment here: roughly 18 received Ad26.COV2.S at low or high dose, single or two shots; 5 received placebo; per-sample allocation not given. Sampling was performed 63 days after the first vaccine or placebo injection. This adult donor, from Boston, was 18-55 years old. As regards this clone: Its target is not known.

General study findings and limits: Spike-specific TCR breadth in vaccine recipients exceeded that seen in placebo recipients. In vaccinated individuals, spike-specific CD8+ and CD4+ T cell responses reportedly displayed substantial breadth.

Deletions cut 6 bases from V and 0 bases from J, with 9 bases between. Germline values: CDR1 KGHSH, CDR2 LQKENI. CDR3 length equals 13 residues. The clonotype was recovered from a person aged 18-60 years who received the Ad26.COV2.S COVID-19 vaccine or a placebo. V gene TRBV18 combines with J gene TRBJ2-7; D unclear. The sequenced sample was peripheral blood, obtained in a trial of Ad26.COV2.S vaccine versus placebo. CDR3 in DNA: TGTGCCAGCTCTTGGCCTTCCTCCTACGAGCAGTACTTC. Its translation: CASSWPSSYEQYF.